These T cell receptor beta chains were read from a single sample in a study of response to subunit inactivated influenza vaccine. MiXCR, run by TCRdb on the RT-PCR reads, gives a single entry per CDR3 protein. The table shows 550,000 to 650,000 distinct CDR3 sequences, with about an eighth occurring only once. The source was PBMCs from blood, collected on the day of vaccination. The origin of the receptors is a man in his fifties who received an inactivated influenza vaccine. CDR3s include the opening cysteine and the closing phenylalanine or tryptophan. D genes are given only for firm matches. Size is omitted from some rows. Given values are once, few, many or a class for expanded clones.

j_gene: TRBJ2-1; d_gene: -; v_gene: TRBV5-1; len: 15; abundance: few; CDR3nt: TGCGCCAGCAGCTTGGGGAGTACAGCCTACAATGAGCAGTTCTTC; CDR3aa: CASSLGSTAYNEQFF
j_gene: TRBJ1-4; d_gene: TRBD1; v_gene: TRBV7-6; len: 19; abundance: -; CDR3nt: TGTGCCAGCAGCTTACATCCGGGACAGGGTGTTACAACTAATGAAAAACTGTTTTTT; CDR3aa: CASSLHPGQGVTTNEKLFF
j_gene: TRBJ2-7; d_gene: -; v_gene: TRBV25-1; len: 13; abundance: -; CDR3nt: TGTGCCAGCAGGAGAGGGGCCAGTTTTGGGCAGTACTTC; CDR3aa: CASRRGASFGQYF
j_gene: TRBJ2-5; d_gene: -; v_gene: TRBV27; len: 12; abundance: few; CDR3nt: TGTGCCAGCAGTCTCCAGAGGGGACCCCAGTACTTC; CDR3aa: CASSLQRGPQYF
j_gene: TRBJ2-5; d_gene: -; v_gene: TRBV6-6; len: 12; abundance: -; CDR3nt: TGTGCCAGCAGTTTCCGTCAAGAGACCCAGTACTTC; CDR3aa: CASSFRQETQYF
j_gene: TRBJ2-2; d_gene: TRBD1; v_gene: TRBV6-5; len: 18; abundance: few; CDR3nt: TGTGCCAGCAGTTATCCCGGGACAGGAAGGTCGAACACCGGGGAGCTGTTTTTT; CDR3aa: CASSYPGTGRSNTGELFF
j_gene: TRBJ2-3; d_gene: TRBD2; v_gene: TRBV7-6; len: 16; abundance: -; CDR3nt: TGTGCCAGCAGCGTGGGGACTAGCGGAAGCACAGATACGCAGTATTTT; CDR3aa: CASSVGTSGSTDTQYF
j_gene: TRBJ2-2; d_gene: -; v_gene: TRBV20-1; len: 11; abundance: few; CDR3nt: TGCAGTGCTACCGGACCCGGGGAGCTGTTTTTT; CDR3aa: CSATGPGELFF
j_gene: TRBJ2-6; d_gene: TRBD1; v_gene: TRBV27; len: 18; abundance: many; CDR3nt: TGTGCCAGCAGTCCGGAGACAGGGGCCCTAGGAGGGGCCAACGTCCTGACTTTC; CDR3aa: CASSPETGALGGANVLTF
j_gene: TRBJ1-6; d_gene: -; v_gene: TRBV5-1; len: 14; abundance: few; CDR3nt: TGCGCCAGCAGCTTGGAGGCAGTAAATTCACCCCTCCACTTT; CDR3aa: CASSLEAVNSPLHF
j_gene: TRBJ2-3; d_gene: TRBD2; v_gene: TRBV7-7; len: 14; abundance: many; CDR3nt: TGTGCCAGCAGCTTGGGTGGGAGGGCCGGTACGCAGTATTTT; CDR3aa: CASSLGGRAGTQYF
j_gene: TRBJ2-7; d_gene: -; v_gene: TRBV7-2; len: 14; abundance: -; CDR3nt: TGTGCCAGCAGCTTCCGGACAGATTCCTACGAGCAGTACTTC; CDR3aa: CASSFRTDSYEQYF
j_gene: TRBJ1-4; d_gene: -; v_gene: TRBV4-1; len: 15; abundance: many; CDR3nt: TGCGCCAGCAGCCAAGAGACAGGCAAGAATGAAAAACTGTTTTTT; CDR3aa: CASSQETGKNEKLFF
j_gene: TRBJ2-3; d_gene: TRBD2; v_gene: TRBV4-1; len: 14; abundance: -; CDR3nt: TGCGCCAGCAGCCACCCGGGAGGATCAGATACGCAGTATTTT; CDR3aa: CASSHPGGSDTQYF
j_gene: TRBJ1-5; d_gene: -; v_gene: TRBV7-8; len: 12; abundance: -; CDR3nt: TGTGCCAGCAGCTTCTCGGGCGCGGCCCAGCATTTT; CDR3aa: CASSFSGAAQHF
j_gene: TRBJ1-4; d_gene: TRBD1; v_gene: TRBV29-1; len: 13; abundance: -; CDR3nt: TGCAGCGTCCAACAGGGGGCGGCTGAAAAACTGTTTTTT; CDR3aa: CSVQQGAAEKLFF
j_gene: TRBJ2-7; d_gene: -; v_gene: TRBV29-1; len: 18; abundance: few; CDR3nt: TGCAGCGTTGAAGAGTTGGCTAGCGAGACAACCCGGGCCTACGAGCAGTACTTC; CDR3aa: CSVEELASETTRAYEQYF
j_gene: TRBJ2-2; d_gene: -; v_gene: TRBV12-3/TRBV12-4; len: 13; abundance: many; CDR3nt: TGTGCCAGCAGTCAAAGATACACCGGGGAGCTGTTTTTT; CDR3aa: CASSQRYTGELFF
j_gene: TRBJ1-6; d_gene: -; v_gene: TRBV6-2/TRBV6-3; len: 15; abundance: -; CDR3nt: TGTGCCAGCGGCTGGTCAAGCTCCTATAATTCACCCCTCCACTTT; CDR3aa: CASGWSSSYNSPLHF
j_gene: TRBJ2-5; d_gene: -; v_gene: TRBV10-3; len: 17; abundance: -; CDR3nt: TGTGCCATCAGTGAGATTCGGGGGGCTCCAAACCAAGAGACCCAGTACTTC; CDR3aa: CAISEIRGAPNQETQYF
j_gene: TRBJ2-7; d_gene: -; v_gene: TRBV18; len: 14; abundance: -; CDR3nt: TGTGCCAGCTCACCACCGGGCTCCTTATACGAGCAGTACTTC; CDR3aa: CASSPPGSLYEQYF
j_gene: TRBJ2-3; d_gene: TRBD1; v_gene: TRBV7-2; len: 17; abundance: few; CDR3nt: TGTGCCAGCAGCCGACGATCGACAGGGGCCGCCGGAGATACGCAGTATTTT; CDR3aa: CASSRRSTGAAGDTQYF
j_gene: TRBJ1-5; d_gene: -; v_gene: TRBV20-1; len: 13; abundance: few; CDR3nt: TGCAGTGCTAAGGGAACGAGCAATCAGCCCCAGCATTTT; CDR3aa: CSAKGTSNQPQHF
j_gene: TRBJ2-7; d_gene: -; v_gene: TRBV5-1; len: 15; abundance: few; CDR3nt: TGCGCCAGCAGCTTGCTACAGTTCGACTCCTACGAGCAGTACTTC; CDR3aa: CASSLLQFDSYEQYF
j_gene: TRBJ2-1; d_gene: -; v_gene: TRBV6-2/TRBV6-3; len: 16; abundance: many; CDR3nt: TGTGCCAGCAGTTACTCGTCTGACGGCTCCTACAATGAGCAGTTCTTC; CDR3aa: CASSYSSDGSYNEQFF
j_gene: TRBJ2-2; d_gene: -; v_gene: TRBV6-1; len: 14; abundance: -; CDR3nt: TGTGCCAGCAGTGAGCGACAGACCGGCGGGGAGCTGTTTTTT; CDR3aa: CASSERQTGGELFF
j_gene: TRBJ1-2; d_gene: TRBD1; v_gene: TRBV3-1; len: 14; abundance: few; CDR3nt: TGTGCCAGCAGCCCACCTGACAGGGGAGTAGGCTACACCTTC; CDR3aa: CASSPPDRGVGYTF
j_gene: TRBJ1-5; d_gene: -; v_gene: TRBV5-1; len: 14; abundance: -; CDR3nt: TGCGCCAGCAGCCTTACAGGTATGGGTCAGCCCCAGCATTTT; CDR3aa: CASSLTGMGQPQHF
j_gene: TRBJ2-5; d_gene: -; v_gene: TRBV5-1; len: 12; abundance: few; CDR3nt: TGCGCCAGCAGAGAGCCGGGTGCGACCCAGTACTTC; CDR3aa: CASREPGATQYF
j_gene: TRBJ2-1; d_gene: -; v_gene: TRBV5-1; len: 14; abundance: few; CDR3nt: TGCGCCAGCAGGCAGAGTCCTTCCTACAATGGGCAGTTCTTC; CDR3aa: CASRQSPSYNGQFF
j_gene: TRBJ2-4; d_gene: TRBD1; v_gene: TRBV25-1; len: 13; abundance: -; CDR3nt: TGTGCCAGCAGTCGGCCGGGACAGCCGTTTCAGTACTTC; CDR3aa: CASSRPGQPFQYF
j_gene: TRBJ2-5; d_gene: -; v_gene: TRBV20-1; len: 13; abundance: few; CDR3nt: TGCAGTGCTAGAGTTTCAGGGTTTGAGACCCAGTACTTC; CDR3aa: CSARVSGFETQYF
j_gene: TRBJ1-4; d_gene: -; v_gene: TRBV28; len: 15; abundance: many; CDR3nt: TGTGCCAGCAGTGTAGGGGACCACGGCTATGAAAAACTGTTTTTT; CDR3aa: CASSVGDHGYEKLFF
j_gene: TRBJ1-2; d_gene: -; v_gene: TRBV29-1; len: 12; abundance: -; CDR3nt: TGCAGCGTGGTACCTCTAAACTATGGCTACACCTTC; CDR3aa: CSVVPLNYGYTF
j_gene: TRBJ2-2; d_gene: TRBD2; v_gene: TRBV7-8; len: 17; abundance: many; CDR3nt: TGTGCCAGCAGCTTAGGTCCTCTAGCGGGGAACACCGGGGAGCTGTTTTTT; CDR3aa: CASSLGPLAGNTGELFF
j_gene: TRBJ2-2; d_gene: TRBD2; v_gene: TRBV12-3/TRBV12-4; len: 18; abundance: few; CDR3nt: TGTGCCAGCAGTTATCAACAGGGACTAGCGGTAAACACCGGGGAGCTGTTTTTT; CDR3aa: CASSYQQGLAVNTGELFF
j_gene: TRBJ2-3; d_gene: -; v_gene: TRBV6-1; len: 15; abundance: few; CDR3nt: TGTGCCAGCAGCCTCAGACAGCATAGCACAGATACGCAGTATTTT; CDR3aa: CASSLRQHSTDTQYF
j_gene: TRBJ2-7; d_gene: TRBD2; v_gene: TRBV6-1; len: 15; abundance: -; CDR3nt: TGTGCCAGCAGTGATGGGGGGGGGAGCTCCTACGAGCAGTACTTC; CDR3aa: CASSDGGGSSYEQYF
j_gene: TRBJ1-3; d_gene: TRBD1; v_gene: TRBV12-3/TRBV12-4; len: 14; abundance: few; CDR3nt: TGTGCCAGCAGCAGACAGGGCTCTGGAAACACCATATATTTT; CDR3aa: CASSRQGSGNTIYF
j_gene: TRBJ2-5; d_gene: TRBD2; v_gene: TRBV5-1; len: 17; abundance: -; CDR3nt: TGCGCCAGCAGCAACTTCATGGGACTAGCGGGAGCTGAGACCCAGTACTTC; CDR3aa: CASSNFMGLAGAETQYF
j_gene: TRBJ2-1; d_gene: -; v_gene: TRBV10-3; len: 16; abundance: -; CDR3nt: TGTGCCATCAGTGAGCGCCGGGGCGCTGGGGGTCCTGAGCAGTTCTTC; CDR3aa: CAISERRGAGGPEQFF
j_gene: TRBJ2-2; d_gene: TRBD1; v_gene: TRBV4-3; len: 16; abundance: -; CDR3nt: TGCGCCAGCAGCCAATACGACAGGGGGACGGGCGGGGAGCTGTTTTTT; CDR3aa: CASSQYDRGTGGELFF
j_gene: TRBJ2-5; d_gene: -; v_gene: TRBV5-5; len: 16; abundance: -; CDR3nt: TGTGCCAGCAGCTTGTTCGGGGGACGAGGGGAGGAGACCCAGTACTTC; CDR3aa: CASSLFGGRGEETQYF
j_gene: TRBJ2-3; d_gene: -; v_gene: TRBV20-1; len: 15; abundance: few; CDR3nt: TGCAGTGCTAGCCGATCGCCACTCAGCACAGATACGCAGTATTTT; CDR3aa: CSASRSPLSTDTQYF
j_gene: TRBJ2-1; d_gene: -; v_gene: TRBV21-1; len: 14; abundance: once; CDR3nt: TGTGCCAGCAGCAACACCGACGGGACTAATGAGCAGTTCTTC; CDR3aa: CASSNTDGTNEQFF
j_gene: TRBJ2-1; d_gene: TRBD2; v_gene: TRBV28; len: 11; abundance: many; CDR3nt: TGTGCCAGCGAACTAGCGAATGAGCAGTTCTTC; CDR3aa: CASELANEQFF